A single sample is the source of the 19 T cell receptor beta chains below, sequenced in a study of T cell clones after liver transplantation. Sequencing used immunoSEQ multiplex PCR; TCRdb keeps in-frame clones, though not all of them. The sample records about 120,000 clones, 90% being singletons. The material was CD4+ T cells from blood, obtained 12 months after liver transplant. These receptors were obtained from a human patient who received a liver transplant. The graft donor may have contributed some T cells.

The gene calls are TRBV5-4 and TRBJ2-7, with 10 positions matching TRBD1. Per the germline V gene, CDR1 is SGHNT and CDR2 is YYREEE (reference sequence). CDR3 length: 14 residues. Unmatched junction bases numbered 3, after V lost 4 bases and J lost 2 bases. For the CDR3, the DNA is TGTGCCAGCAGCCCCGGACAGGGGGCCTACGAGCAGTACTTC. Translated, it gives CASSPGQGAYEQYF. Using reference TRBV5-4 and TRBJ2-7 for the parts outside the CDR3, the full variable domain is ETGVTQSPTHLIKTRGQQVTLRCSSQSGHNTVSWYQQALGQGPQFIFQYYREEENGRGNFPPRFSGLQFPNYSSELNVNALELDDSALYLCASSPGQGAYEQYFGPGTRLTVT.

The chain employs TRBV10-3 and TRBJ1-2, with 8 bases aligning to TRBD1. Per the germline V gene, CDR1 is ENHRY and CDR2 is SYGVKD. The CDR3 spans 13 residues. After removal of 6 bases from V and 8 bases from J, the junction contained 8 bases not matched to a gene. The CDR3 here is CAISPGQAGGYTF. The CDR3 nucleotides are TGTGCCATCAGCCCGGGACAGGCGGGGGGCTACACCTTC.

The chain combines TRBV5-4 with TRBJ2-3; D gene unclear. The CDR3 contains 14 residues. Germline CDR1 reads SGHNT; CDR2 reads YYREEE (reference sequence). V shed 0 bases and J shed 5 bases, with 10 bases lying between them. The CDR3: CASSLATDGDTQYF. The DNA for the CDR3 is TGTGCCAGCAGCTTGGCAACGGATGGAGATACGCAGTATTTT. The variable domain in full, completed from reference TRBV5-4 and TRBJ2-3, reads ETGVTQSPTHLIKTRGQQVTLRCSSQSGHNTVSWYQQALGQGPQFIFQYYREEENGRGNFPPRFSGLQFPNYSSELNVNALELDDSALYLCASSLATDGDTQYFGPGTRLTVL.

CDR3 residues: CASSFGGFSGNTIYF. CDR3 DNA: TGTGCCAGCAGCTTTGGGGGGTTCTCTGGAAACACCATATATTTT. V and J are TRBV7-9 and TRBJ1-3, with a weak D call TRBD1 (5 bases). V lost 3 bases, J lost 0 bases, and 9 bases lay in between. Germline assignment: CDR1 SEHNR and CDR2 FQNEAQ (reference sequence). The CDR3 runs 15 residues.

This sequence joins TRBV7-9 and TRBJ2-5, with D unresolved. This CDR3 has 15 residues. V was cut by 5 bases and J by 2 bases, with 15 bases left in between. Germline loops: CDR1 SEHNR, CDR2 FQNEAQ (reference sequence). This CDR3 is CASSPGWIRQETQYF. CDR3 coding DNA: TGTGCCAGCAGCCCGGGCTGGATCCGTCAAGAGACCCAGTACTTC.

The V call is TRBV21-1, the J call TRBJ2-3. TRBV21-1 is flagged as a pseudogene. The CDR3 length is 16 residues. This chain's CDR3 is CASSLDKGSSTDTQYF. The DNA for the CDR3 is TGTGCCAGCAGCCTAGACAAGGGATCTAGCACAGATACGCAGTATTTT.

The J gene is TRBJ1-2, the V gene TRBV6-5; D unclear. The germline V gene has CDR1 MNHEY and CDR2 SVGAGI. The V end was cut by 11 bases, the J end by 1 base, with 11 bases between. CDR3 length equals 12 residues. CDR3 sequence (DNA): TGTGCCTCTGCCGCGGTTAACTATGGCTACACCTTC. The encoded protein is CASAAVNYGYTF.

The V gene is TRBV30, the J gene TRBJ2-2; no reliable D call. V was cut by 2 bases and J by 2 bases, with 9 bases left in between. Germline assignment: CDR1 GTSNPN and CDR2 SVGIG (reference sequence). This CDR3 contains 14 residues. The CDR3 region is CAWSQLFNTGELFF. CDR3 DNA: TGTGCCTGGAGTCAACTGTTTAACACCGGGGAGCTGTTTTTT.

V and J are TRBV6-4 and TRBJ1-3, with 7 bases aligning to TRBD1. The trim removed 6 bases at V and 0 bases at J, leaving 5 bases unmatched. This CDR3 is built from 15 residues. Looked up from germline, CDR1 is MRHNA and CDR2 is SNTAGT. As DNA, the CDR3 is TGTGCCAGCAGAAAAGGGGGCAGCTCTGGAAACACCATATATTTT. This gives the protein CASRKGGSSGNTIYF.

The rearrangement links TRBV28 to TRBJ1-4; D is uncertain. V lost 7 bases and J lost 0, with 3 bases in between. Per the germline V gene, CDR1 is MDHEN and CDR2 is SYDVKM. The CDR3 totals 12 residues. CDR3 sequence: CASTATNEKLFF. CDR3 sequence (DNA): TGTGCCAGCACTGCAACTAATGAAAAACTGTTTTTT.

The chain employs TRBV6-5 and TRBJ1-4, with D perhaps TRBD1 (5 bases). From germline, CDR1 is MNHEY and CDR2 SVGAGI. V was shortened by 6 bases and J by 8 bases, with 10 bases between the two germline ends. The CDR3 has 12 amino acids. The CDR3 loop is CASSPGGEKLFF. CDR3 in DNA: TGTGCCAGCAGCCCTGGGGGGGAAAAACTGTTTTTT.

The chain couples TRBV19 to TRBJ1-5; no clear D. The CDR3 is made up of 16 amino acids. Trimming removed 8 bases from V and 4 bases from J, with 21 bases in between. The V gene's germline CDR1 is LNHDA and CDR2 SQIVND (reference sequence). Written as DNA, the CDR3 is TGTGCCAGTGCGTGGGATACATTAGGTGTAAATCAGCCCCAGCATTTT. Its protein product is CASAWDTLGVNQPQHF.

The rearrangement joins TRBV6-6 to TRBJ1-1; the match to TRBD1 covers 7 bases. Trimming cost V 8 bases and J 4 bases; bases outside gene matches: 10. The CDR3 runs 14 residues. CDR1 is MNHNY and CDR2 is SVGAGI in the germline V gene (reference sequence). The DNA for the CDR3 is TGTGCCAGCCGTCTTGAGGGGGCGCTCACTGAAGCTTTCTTT. It is translated as CASRLEGALTEAFF.

This chain links TRBV6-1 with TRBJ2-1; tentative D call: TRBD2 (6 bases). The V gene's germline CDR1 is MNHNS and CDR2 SASEGT. V gave up 4 bases and J gave up 6 bases, with 10 bases separating them. CDR3 size: 13 residues. The CDR3 sequence: CASSGLEFNEQFF. The DNA for the CDR3 is TGTGCCAGCAGTGGACTAGAATTCAATGAGCAGTTCTTC.

The chain recombines TRBV19 with TRBJ1-2; 8 bases are shared with TRBD1. Germline CDR1 reads LNHDA; CDR2 reads SQIVND (reference sequence). The V and J ends lost 4 bases and 1 base, in that order; junction bases with no gene match: 26. The CDR3 has 22 residues. Written as DNA, the CDR3 is TGTGCCAGTAGTACCCTTCCAGACAGGGGCGCTCCCGAGACGTCCTTTAACTATGGCTACACCTTC. The encoded protein is CASSTLPDRGAPETSFNYGYTF.

The rearrangement uses TRBV2 and TRBJ2-7, with a weak D call TRBD2 (5 bases). CDR3 length equals 12 residues. Trimming stripped 11 bases from V and 2 bases from J, with 13 bases between. Looked up from germline, CDR1 is SNHLY and CDR2 is FYNNEI. The CDR3, as DNA: TGTGCCGGGAAAGCGGAGGCCTACGAGCAGTACTTC. It codes for CAGKAEAYEQYF. The complete variable domain, with remaining parts taken from reference TRBV2 and TRBJ2-7, reads EPEVTQTPSHQVTQMGQEVILRCVPISNHLYFYWYRQILGQKVEFLVSFYNNEISEKSEIFDDQFSVERPDGSNFTLKIRSTKLEDSAMYFCAGKAEAYEQYFGPGTRLTVT.

The chain is built from TRBV7-9 and TRBJ1-5; TRBD1 aligns across 8 bases. V lost 4 bases to trimming and J lost 6 bases; unmatched junction nucleotides: 5. Germline loops: CDR1 SEHNR, CDR2 FQNEAQ (reference sequence). This CDR3 is built from 14 residues. CDR3 nucleotide sequence: TGTGCCAGCAGCTCCGGACAGGGCGGTCAGCCCCAGCATTTT. Protein: CASSSGQGGQPQHF.

The chain recombines TRBV9 with TRBJ1-5, with D hard to call. The CDR3 spans 13 residues. V was cut by 3 bases and J by 2 bases, with 6 bases left in between. CDR1 is SGDLS and CDR2 is YYNGEE in the germline V gene. The CDR3 nucleotides read TGTGCCAGCAGCGCAGACGGCAATCAGCCCCAGCATTTT. Its translation: CASSADGNQPQHF.

V usage is TRBV4-3 and J usage is TRBJ2-7, with 10 bases fitting TRBD2. This CDR3 comprises 16 residues. From germline, CDR1 is LGHNA and CDR2 YSLEER. V was pared by 0 bases and J by 3 bases, with 5 bases of the junction left unmatched. The CDR3 bases are TGCGCCAGCAGCCAAGATCTCGCTAGCGGGAGCTACGAGCAGTACTTC. Protein product: CASSQDLASGSYEQYF.